Listed here are 17 T cell receptor beta chains from one sample, sequenced in a study of identical twins. MiXCR, run by TCRdb on the 5' RACE reads, gives a single entry per CDR3 protein. The sample records a few hundred thousand distinct CDR3 sequences, over 12% being singletons. The data also belong to a second study, concerning yellow fever vaccine responses in identical twins.

The specimen was CD4+ T cells sorted from blood. These receptors were taken from a woman between 18 and 29 years old in good health.

V is TRBV19 and J is TRBJ2-2; D is unclear. The germline V and J ends were trimmed by 6 bases and 0 bases, with 11 bases remaining between them. Germline V gene lookup returns CDR1 LNHDA and CDR2 SQIVND (reference sequence). This CDR3 has 15 residues. The DNA of the CDR3 is TGTGCCAGTAGGTACGAACAAACGAACACCGGGGAGCTGTTTTTT. Translating gives CASRYEQTNTGELFF.

The table lists this clonotype with many counts. V gene TRBV29-1 combines with J gene TRBJ1-5; D not resolved. Germline V gene sequence: CDR1 SQVTM, CDR2 ANQGSEA. Trimming took 4 bases from V and 1 from J, leaving 14 bases between them. The CDR3 extends over 15 amino acids. DNA of the CDR3: TGCAGCGTTGGGGGTACGGCAGGCAGCAATCAGCCCCAGCATTTT. Its protein product is CSVGGTAGSNQPQHF.

This clonotype has only a few counts. This chain connects TRBV7-9 to TRBJ2-1; 8 bases align to TRBD2. The CDR3 spans 17 residues. Germline V gene data show CDR1 as SEHNR and CDR2 as FQNEAQ (reference sequence). V was clipped by 0 bases and J by 4 bases; unmatched bases: 8. CDR3 DNA sequence: TGTGCCAGCAGCTTAGCATTTCAGCGGGAGTGGTACAATGAGCAGTTCTTC. This translates into CASSLAFQREWYNEQFF.

This clonotype was found a few times. This chain links TRBV3-1 with TRBJ1-5; D is unresolved. The CDR3 contains 12 residues. V was shortened by 5 bases and J by 5 bases, with 7 bases between the two germline ends. Germline V gives CDR1 LGHDT, CDR2 YNNKEL (reference sequence). The CDR3 nucleotides are TGTGCCAGCAGCGTCGGTTATCAGCCCCAGCATTTT. Translation gives CASSVGYQPQHF.

The chain carries TRBV5-4 and TRBJ2-3; no definite D call. Germline CDR1 reads SGHNT; CDR2 reads YYREEE (reference sequence). Trimming took 4 bases from V and 4 from J, leaving 10 bases between them. CDR3 length equals 13 residues. This CDR3 is CASSGPRADTQYF. Here the CDR3 DNA reads TGTGCCAGCAGCGGACCAAGGGCAGATACGCAGTATTTT.

This clonotype has more than one count but fewer than ten. The chain has TRBV5-1 and TRBJ1-1, with D hard to call. Germline-derived CDR1 and CDR2 are SGHRS and YFSETQ. The germline V and J ends were trimmed by 0 bases and 5 bases, with 14 bases remaining between them. This CDR3 has 15 residues. The CDR3, as DNA: TGCGCCAGCAGCTTGGTTTCAGGAGGAGTGACTGAAGCTTTCTTT. Protein sequence: CASSLVSGGVTEAFF.

There are a few counts of this clonotype. The chain combines TRBV7-9 with TRBJ2-1, with D possibly TRBD2 on 5 matching bases. The CDR3 runs to 15 residues. V lost 0 bases, J lost 9 bases, and 15 bases lay in between. Germline V gene sequence: CDR1 SEHNR, CDR2 FQNEAQ (reference sequence). The CDR3 DNA reads as TGTGCCAGCAGCTTAGCGACACTAGTCTCCGGTGAGCAGTTCTTC. Protein sequence: CASSLATLVSGEQFF.

This chain links TRBV11-2 with TRBJ2-4; TRBD1 or TRBD2 may be the D gene (7 bases each). CDR3 size: 17 residues. From germline, CDR1 is SGHAT and CDR2 FQNNGV. V lost 6 bases, J lost 4 bases, and 22 bases lay in between. CDR3 amino acids: CASRNPLRGGQKNIQYF. CDR3 nucleotides: TGTGCCAGCAGAAACCCCCTCCGCGGGGGACAGAAAAACATTCAGTACTTC.

The rearrangement uses TRBV28 and TRBJ2-3; D could derive from TRBD1 or TRBD2 (5 bases each). This CDR3 spans 15 amino acids. The V end lost 3 bases, the J end lost 8 bases, and 18 bases lay between the germline ends. Germline-derived CDR1 and CDR2 are MDHEN and SYDVKM. CDR3 DNA sequence: TGTGCCAGCAGTTTCAGGACGGGACCCCAGGGTACGCAGTATTTT. This codes for CASSFRTGPQGTQYF.

The chain has TRBV6-2 or TRBV6-3 and TRBJ2-3; no clear D. Germline loops: CDR1 MNHEY, CDR2 SVGEGT. The CDR3 is 14 residues long. Trimming took 6 bases from V and 2 from J, leaving 12 bases between them. CDR3 DNA sequence: TGTGCCAGCAGCCCCGAAAGCCCCACAGATACGCAGTATTTT. Translation: CASSPESPTDTQYF.

This clonotype was detected only a few times. The chain uses TRBV6-1 and TRBJ2-7, with TRBD2 matching 9 bases. Trimming cost V 6 bases and J 2 bases; bases outside gene matches: 5. Germline V gene sequence: CDR1 MNHNS, CDR2 SASEGT. This CDR3 has 14 amino acids. The CDR3 DNA follows: TGTGCCAGCAGGTGGGCGGGAGGGCCCTACGAGCAGTACTTC. Translating it yields CASRWAGGPYEQYF.

V is TRBV28 and J is TRBJ2-3; D possibly corresponds to TRBD1 (6 bases). The CDR3 has 15 amino acids. V was clipped by 5 bases and J by 5 bases, with 17 bases between them. Looked up from germline, CDR1 is MDHEN and CDR2 is SYDVKM. The CDR3 here is CASSANRVAKDTQYF. DNA of the CDR3: TGTGCCAGCAGTGCAAACAGGGTAGCAAAAGATACGCAGTATTTT.

The V call is TRBV19, the J call TRBJ2-1, with TRBD1 matching 7 bases. Germline values: CDR1 LNHDA, CDR2 SQIVND (reference sequence). There are 14 residues in the CDR3. Trimming removed 4 bases from V and 6 bases from J; junction bases left unmatched: 6. Written as DNA, the CDR3 is TGTGCCAGTAGTAATAAAGGGACAGTCAATGAGCAGTTCTTC. This encodes CASSNKGTVNEQFF.

Only a few counts were recorded for this clonotype. The chain joins TRBV7-9 to TRBJ1-4, with D possibly matching TRBD1 (6 bases). CDR1 and CDR2 from the germline V gene are SEHNR and FQNEAQ (reference sequence). Trimming shortened V by 2 bases and J by 5 bases, and 12 bases separated the two germline ends. The CDR3 has 15 amino acids. The CDR3 loop reads CASSLRAQGNEKLFF. As DNA, the CDR3 is TGTGCCAGCAGCTTACGAGCCCAGGGGAATGAAAAACTGTTTTTT. Combining the CDR3 with reference TRBV7-9 and TRBJ1-4 gives the whole variable domain DTGVSQNPRHKITKRGQNVTFRCDPISEHNRLYWYRQTLGQGPEFLTYFQNEAQLEKSRLLSDRFSAERPKGSFSTLEIQRTEQGDSAMYLCASSLRAQGNEKLFFGSGTQLSVL.

In its sample, this clonotype was seen a few times. The V and J genes are TRBV12-3 or TRBV12-4 and TRBJ2-7; 13 bases map to TRBD2. The V gene end was trimmed by 6 bases and the J gene end by 2 bases; junction bases not matched to a gene: 4. The CDR3 totals 15 residues. CDR3 coding DNA: TGTGCCAGCAGACTAGGGACTAGCGGGGCCTACGAGCAGTACTTC. It encodes CASRLGTSGAYEQYF.

In this sample, this clonotype turned up a few times. The CDR3 nucleotides read TGTGCCAGCAGACCCGGGACTAAATACACAGATACGCAGTATTTT. This gives the protein CASRPGTKYTDTQYF. The rearrangement uses TRBV6-1 and TRBJ2-3; 7 nucleotides match TRBD2. Germline-derived CDR1 and CDR2 are MNHNS and SASEGT. V trimming: 6 bases; J trimming: 2 bases; junction bases outside the gene matches: 8. The CDR3 runs to 15 residues.

This clonotype was seen a handful of times. The chain recombines TRBV5-1 with TRBJ1-2; D gene uncertain. With 3 bases removed from V and 1 base from J, the gap between germline ends came to 4 bases. CDR1 is SGHRS and CDR2 is YFSETQ in the germline V gene. The CDR3 loop spans 12 amino acids. In DNA, the CDR3 is TGCGCCAGCAGCTACAGTAACTATGGCTACACCTTC. Its translation: CASSYSNYGYTF.